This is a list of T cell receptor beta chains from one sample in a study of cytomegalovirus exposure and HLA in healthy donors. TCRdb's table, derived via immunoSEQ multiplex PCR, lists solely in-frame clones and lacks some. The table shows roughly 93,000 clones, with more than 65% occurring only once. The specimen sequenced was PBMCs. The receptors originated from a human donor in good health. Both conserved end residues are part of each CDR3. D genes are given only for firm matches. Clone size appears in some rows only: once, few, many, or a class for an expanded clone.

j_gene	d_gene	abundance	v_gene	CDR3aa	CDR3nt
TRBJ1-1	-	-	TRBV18	CASSPRFGGENTEAFF	TGTGCCAGCTCACCACGGTTCGGCGGGGAGAACACTGAAGCTTTCTTT
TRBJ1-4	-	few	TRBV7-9	CASSLFTTNEKLFF	TGTGCCAGCAGCTTGTTTACAACTAATGAAAAACTGTTTTTT
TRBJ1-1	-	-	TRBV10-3	CAISEPLGSSGTEAFF	TGTGCCATCAGTGAGCCCCTTGGGTCGAGCGGGACTGAAGCTTTCTTT
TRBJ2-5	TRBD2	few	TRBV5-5	CASSPFGGSQETQYF	TGTGCCAGCAGCCCGTTTGGCGGGAGCCAAGAGACCCAGTACTTC
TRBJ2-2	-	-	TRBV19	CASSIWPGQTNTGELFF	TGTGCCAGTAGTATTTGGCCGGGACAAACGAACACCGGGGAGCTGTTTTTT
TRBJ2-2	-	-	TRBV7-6	CASSSTNTGELFF	TGTGCCAGCAGCTCGACTAATACCGGGGAGCTGTTTTTT
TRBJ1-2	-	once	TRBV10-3	CAIRAQVRGYGYTF	TGTGCCATCCGGGCGCAAGTGAGAGGGTATGGCTACACCTTC
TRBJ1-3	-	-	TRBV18	CASSPTQTFGNTIYF	TGTGCCAGCTCACCAACACAGACGTTTGGAAACACCATATATTTT
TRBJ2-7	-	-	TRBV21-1	CASSKGPLYEQYF	TGTGCCAGCAGCAAAGGTCCACTTTACGAGCAGTACTTC
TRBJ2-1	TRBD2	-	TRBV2	CASRLGTSMNEQFF	TGTGCCAGCAGACTAGGGACTAGCATGAATGAGCAGTTCTTC
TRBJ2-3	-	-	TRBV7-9	CSSSSRDTQYF	TGTTCCAGCAGCTCGCGGGATACGCAGTATTTT
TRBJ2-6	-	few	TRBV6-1	CASSARLRSGANVLTF	TGTGCCAGCAGTGCCAGGCTAAGATCTGGGGCCAACGTCCTGACTTTC
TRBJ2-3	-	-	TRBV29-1	CSVEGGTDTQYF	TGCAGCGTTGAAGGCGGAACAGATACGCAGTATTTT
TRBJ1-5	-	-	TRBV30	CAWSVAGGHYSNQPQHF	TGTGCCTGGAGTGTGGCAGGAGGCCACTATAGCAATCAGCCCCAGCATTTT
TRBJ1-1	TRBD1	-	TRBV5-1	CASSLADRGVRLNTEAFF	TGCGCCAGCAGCTTGGCAGACAGGGGAGTTCGTCTAAACACTGAAGCTTTCTTT
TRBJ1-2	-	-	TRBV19	CASSIVQGYGYTF	TGTGCCAGTAGTATAGTTCAGGGCTATGGCTACACCTTC
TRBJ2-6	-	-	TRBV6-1	CASSDIPGANVLTF	TGTGCCAGCAGTGATATCCCGGGGGCCAACGTCCTGACTTTC
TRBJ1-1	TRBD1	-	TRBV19	CASSIGGTVNTEAFF	TGTGCCAGTAGTATTGGGGGGACAGTGAACACTGAAGCTTTCTTT
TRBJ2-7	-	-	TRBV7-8	CASSRLSGSNLYEQYF	TGTGCCAGCAGCCGTTTGTCCGGGTCCAATCTATACGAGCAGTACTTC
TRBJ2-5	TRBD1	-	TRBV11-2	CASSSTYHRDRETQYF	TGTGCCAGCAGCTCGACTTACCACCGGGACAGGGAGACCCAGTACTTC
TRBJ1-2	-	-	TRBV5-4	CASSPSRGGYGYTF	TGTGCCAGCAGCCCTTCACGGGGTGGGTATGGCTACACCTTC
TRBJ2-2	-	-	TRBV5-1	CASSGTGEDTGELFF	TGCGCCAGCAGCGGAACAGGAGAGGACACCGGGGAGCTGTTTTTT
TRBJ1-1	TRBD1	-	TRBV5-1	CASSLGGQGVEAFF	TGCGCCAGCAGCTTGGGGGGACAGGGGGTAGAAGCTTTCTTT
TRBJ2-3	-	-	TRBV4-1	CASSQAPGAAGTQYF	TGCGCCAGCAGCCAAGCCCCGGGAGCGGCCGGGACGCAGTATTTT
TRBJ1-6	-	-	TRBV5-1	CASNSGTSYNSPLHF	TGCGCCAGCAATTCTGGGACAAGCTATAATTCACCCCTCCACTTT
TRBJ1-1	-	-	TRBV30	CAWSGSGFTEAFF	TGTGCCTGGAGTGGCTCGGGGTTCACTGAAGCTTTCTTT
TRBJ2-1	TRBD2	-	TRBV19	CASTTDRTSGGHNEQFF	TGTGCCAGTACCACCGACAGGACTAGCGGGGGGCACAATGAGCAGTTCTTC
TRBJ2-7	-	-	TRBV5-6	CASSPSPWAEEQYF	TGTGCCAGCAGCCCCTCCCCCTGGGCTGAGGAGCAGTACTTC
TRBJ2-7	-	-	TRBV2	CASSVDGLYEQYF	TGTGCCAGCAGTGTAGACGGACTCTACGAGCAGTACTTC
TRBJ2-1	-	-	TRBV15	CATSSKDGSGNEQFF	TGTGCCACCAGCAGTAAAGACGGATCAGGCAATGAGCAGTTCTTC
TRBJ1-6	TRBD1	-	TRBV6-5	CASSPTGSNSPLHF	TGTGCCAGCAGTCCGACAGGGAGTAATTCACCCCTCCACTTT
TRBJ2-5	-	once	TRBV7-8	CASSLAGGQGTQYF	TGTGCCAGCAGCTTAGCGGGGGGGCAGGGGACCCAGTACTTC
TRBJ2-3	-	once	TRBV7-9	CASSPQNVQYF	TGTGCCAGCAGCCCCCAGAATGTGCAGTATTTT
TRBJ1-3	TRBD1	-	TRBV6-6	CASSYSTGAGNTIYF	TGTGCCAGCAGTTACTCGACAGGGGCTGGAAACACCATATATTTT
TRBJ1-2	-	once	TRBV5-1	CASSLDGQTNYGYTF	TGCGCCAGCAGCTTGGACGGACAGACTAACTATGGCTACACCTTC
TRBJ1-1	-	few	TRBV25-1	CASIRAGARSEAFF	TGTGCCAGCATTAGGGCAGGGGCGCGGTCAGAAGCTTTCTTT
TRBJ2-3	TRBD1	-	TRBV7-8	CASSSGQFSTDTQYF	TGTGCCAGCAGCTCGGGACAGTTCAGCACAGATACGCAGTATTTT
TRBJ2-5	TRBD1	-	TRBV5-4	CASSRDRGETQYF	TGTGCCAGCAGCAGGGACAGGGGAGAGACCCAGTACTTC
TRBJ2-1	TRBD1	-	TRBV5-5	CASSPGQGSAYNEQFF	TGTGCCAGCAGTCCGGGACAGGGGTCTGCCTACAATGAGCAGTTCTTC
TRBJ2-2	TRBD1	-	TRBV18	CASSPRGQDTLGELFF	TGTGCCAGCTCACCACGAGGACAGGATACCCTCGGGGAGCTGTTTTTT
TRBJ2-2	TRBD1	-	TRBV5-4	CASSLRGQVTGELFF	TGTGCCAGCAGCTTGCGGGGACAGGTCACCGGGGAGCTGTTTTTT
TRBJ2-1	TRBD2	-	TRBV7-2	CASSLFPGFSGRDNEQFF	TGTGCCAGCAGCTTATTTCCGGGGTTTAGCGGGAGGGACAATGAGCAGTTCTTC